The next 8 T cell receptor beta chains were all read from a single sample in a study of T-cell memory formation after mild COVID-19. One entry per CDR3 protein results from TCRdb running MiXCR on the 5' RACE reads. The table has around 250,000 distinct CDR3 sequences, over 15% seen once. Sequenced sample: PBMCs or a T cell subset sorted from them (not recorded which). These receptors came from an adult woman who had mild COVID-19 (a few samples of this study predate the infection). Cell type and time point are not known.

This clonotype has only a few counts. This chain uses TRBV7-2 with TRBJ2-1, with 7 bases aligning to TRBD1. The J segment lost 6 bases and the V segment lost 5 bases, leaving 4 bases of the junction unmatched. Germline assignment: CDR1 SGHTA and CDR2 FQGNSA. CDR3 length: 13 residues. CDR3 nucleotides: TGTGCCAGCAGCAGGGGGCGGATCAATGAGCAGTTCTTC. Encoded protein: CASSRGRINEQFF.

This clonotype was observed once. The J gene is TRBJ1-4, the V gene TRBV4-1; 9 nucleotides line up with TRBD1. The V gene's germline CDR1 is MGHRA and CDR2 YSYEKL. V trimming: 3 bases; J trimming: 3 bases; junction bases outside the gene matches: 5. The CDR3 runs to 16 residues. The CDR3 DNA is TGCGCCAGCAGCCAGGGAACAGGGGGCCCTAATGAAAAACTGTTTTTT. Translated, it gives CASSQGTGGPNEKLFF.

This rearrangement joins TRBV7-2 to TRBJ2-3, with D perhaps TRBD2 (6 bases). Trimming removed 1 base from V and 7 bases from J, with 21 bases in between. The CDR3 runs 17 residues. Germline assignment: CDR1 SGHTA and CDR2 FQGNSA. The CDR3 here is CASSLEWAVLGGNTQYF. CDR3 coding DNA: TGTGCCAGCAGCTTAGAGTGGGCGGTCCTGGGAGGAAATACGCAGTATTTT.

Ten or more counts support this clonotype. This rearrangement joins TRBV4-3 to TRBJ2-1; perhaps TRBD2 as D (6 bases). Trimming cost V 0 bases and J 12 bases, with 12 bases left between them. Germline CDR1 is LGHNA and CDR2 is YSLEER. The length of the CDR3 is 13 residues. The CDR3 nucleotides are TGCGCCAGCAGCCAAGATTCGGGGAGGACGCAGTTCTTC. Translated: CASSQDSGRTQFF.

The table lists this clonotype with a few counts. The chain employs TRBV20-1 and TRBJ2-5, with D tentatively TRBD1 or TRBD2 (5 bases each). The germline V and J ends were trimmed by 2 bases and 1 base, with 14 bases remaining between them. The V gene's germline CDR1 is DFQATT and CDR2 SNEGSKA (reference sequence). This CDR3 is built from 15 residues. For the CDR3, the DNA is TGCAGTGCTAGATTGTCCGGGACCGTCCAAGAGACCCAGTACTTC. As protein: CSARLSGTVQETQYF.

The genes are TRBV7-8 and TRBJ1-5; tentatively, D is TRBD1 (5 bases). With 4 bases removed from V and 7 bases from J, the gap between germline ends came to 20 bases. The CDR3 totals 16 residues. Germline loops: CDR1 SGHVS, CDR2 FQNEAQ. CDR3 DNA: TGTGCCAGCAGCTCGTCGGGACGCGGGGGAGGGCAGCCCCAGCATTTT. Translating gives CASSSSGRGGGQPQHF.

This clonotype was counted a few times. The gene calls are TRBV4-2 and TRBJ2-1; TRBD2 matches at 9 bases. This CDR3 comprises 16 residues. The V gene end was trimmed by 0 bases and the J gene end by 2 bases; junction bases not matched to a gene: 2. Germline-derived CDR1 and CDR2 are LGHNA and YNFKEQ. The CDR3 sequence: CASSQEAGGPYNEQFF. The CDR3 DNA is TGTGCCAGCAGCCAAGAAGCGGGGGGTCCCTACAATGAGCAGTTCTTC.

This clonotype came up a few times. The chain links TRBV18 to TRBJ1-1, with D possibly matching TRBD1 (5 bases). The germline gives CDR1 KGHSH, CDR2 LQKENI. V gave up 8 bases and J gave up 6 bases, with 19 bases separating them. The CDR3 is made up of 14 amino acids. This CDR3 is CASRENWGRAEAFF. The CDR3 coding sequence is TGTGCCAGCCGAGAAAATTGGGGACGCGCTGAAGCTTTCTTT.